This passage covers 23 T cell receptor beta chains from one sample sequenced in a study of T-cell reconstitution after alpha-beta-depleted transplantation in children. As it was prepared, the TCRbeta library received unique molecular identifiers. One entry per CDR3 protein, called by TCRdb with MiXCR from the PCR reads. This sample has 200,000 to 250,000 distinct CDR3 sequences; around 9.5% occur once, and the top ten carry around 6.2%. Sequenced here: PBMCs from the stem cell graft donor, sampled from the stem cell graft. All receptors come from a human donor who donated a stem cell graft to a child with acute lymphoblastic leukemia.

This clonotype showed up many times. J is TRBJ2-1 and V is TRBV27; 9 nucleotides match TRBD1. Germline assignment: CDR1 MNHEY and CDR2 SMNVEV (reference sequence). The CDR3 is 15 residues long. J lost 12 bases, V lost 8 bases, and 17 bases had no gene match. The CDR3 loop reads CASLPGTGLSRGQFF. The CDR3 nucleotides read TGTGCCAGCCTTCCCGGGACAGGGCTCTCACGGGGGCAGTTCTTC.

V is TRBV7-2 and J is TRBJ2-7, with 9 nucleotides matching TRBD2. The CDR3 contains 16 residues. Germline loops: CDR1 SGHTA, CDR2 FQGNSA. Germline trimming cut 4 bases from V and 0 bases from J; bases unmatched to any gene: 7. The DNA for the CDR3 is TGTGCCAGCAGCTCCCTGACTAGCGGAAGCTCCTACGAGCAGTACTTC. It yields the protein CASSSLTSGSSYEQYF.

This clonotype occurred a few times. V usage is TRBV27 and J usage is TRBJ2-1; no clear D gene. Trimming removed 3 bases from V and 4 bases from J, with 7 bases in between. CDR3 length equals 13 residues. Germline CDR1 MNHEY, CDR2 SMNVEV (reference sequence). In DNA form, the CDR3 reads TGTGCCAGCAGTTTTGCCAGGTACAATGAGCAGTTCTTC. It translates to CASSFARYNEQFF.

There are a few counts of this clonotype. The J gene is TRBJ1-3, the V gene TRBV20-1; D possibly corresponds to TRBD1 (6 bases). Trimming removed 2 bases from V and 8 bases from J, with 7 bases in between. The CDR3 extends over 11 amino acids. Germline lookup yields CDR1 DFQATT and CDR2 SNEGSKA (reference sequence). CDR3 DNA sequence: TGCAGTGCTAGAAGGGGGGACACCATATATTTT. Protein sequence: CSARRGDTIYF.

This clonotype was seen only a few times. This chain joins TRBV29-1 and TRBJ1-2; D uncertain. V was pared by 7 bases and J by 0 bases, with 6 bases between. The CDR3 has 11 residues. Looked up from germline, CDR1 is SQVTM and CDR2 is ANQGSEA. The CDR3 DNA reads TGCAGCGGTACAGCTAACTATGGCTACACCTTC. Protein sequence: CSGTANYGYTF.

This clonotype was seen repeatedly, ten times or more. The V call is TRBV12-3 or TRBV12-4, the J call TRBJ1-6; 8 nucleotides align to TRBD1. With V trimmed by 6 bases and J by 16 bases, 5 bases remained unmatched. This CDR3 has 11 amino acids. The CDR3 nucleotides are TGTGCCAGCAGCCGACAGGGGTCACTCCACTTT. Translation gives CASSRQGSLHF.

This clonotype was detected many times. V and J are TRBV6-2 or TRBV6-3 and TRBJ2-3; 7 bases line up with TRBD1. Trimming at V came to 0 bases and at J to 1 base, leaving 10 bases not matched to a gene. Germline V gene lookup returns CDR1 MNHEY and CDR2 SVGEGT. The CDR3 has 18 amino acids. CDR3 sequence: CASSYSKSGGVGTDTQYF. DNA of the CDR3: TGTGCCAGCAGTTACTCGAAGTCAGGGGGAGTAGGCACAGATACGCAGTATTTT.

In its sample, this clonotype was seen a few times. This chain joins TRBV6-5 and TRBJ1-6, with D perhaps TRBD1 (5 bases). The CDR3 has 16 amino acids. CDR1 is MNHEY and CDR2 is SVGAGI in the germline V gene. V was cut by 4 bases and J by 5 bases, with 15 bases left in between. In DNA, the CDR3 is TGTGCCAGCAGTTCCAGGGTCGGGGCCGATAATTCACCCCTCCACTTT. This sequence encodes CASSSRVGADNSPLHF.

This clonotype was counted many times. The chain is built from TRBV30 and TRBJ2-3; D uncertain. The V end was cut by 5 bases, the J end by 2 bases, with 14 bases between. The V gene's germline CDR1 is GTSNPN and CDR2 SVGIG (reference sequence). CDR3 length: 14 amino acids. For the CDR3, the DNA is TGTGCCTGGTCAACGATCGATTCCACAGATACGCAGTATTTT. Its translation: CAWSTIDSTDTQYF.

The gene calls are TRBV2 and TRBJ2-2; D not certain. CDR3 length: 15 residues. Between the trimmed V and J ends, which lost 8 bases and 8 bases, there was a span of 21 bases. In germline, CDR1 is SNHLY, CDR2 FYNNEI. The CDR3 coding sequence is TGTGCCAGCTCGAGGCCTGGTTTTTCGCCGGGGGAGCTGTTTTTT. Translating gives CASSRPGFSPGELFF.

This clonotype showed up many times. J is TRBJ2-1 and V is TRBV5-1; D is unresolved. The V gene lost 4 bases and the J gene lost 5 bases, with 13 bases spanning the gap. Germline V lookup: CDR1 SGHRS, CDR2 YFSETQ. This CDR3 has 14 amino acids. The CDR3 coding sequence is TGCGCCAGCAGCCAACAATCTTTGGACAATGAGCAGTTCTTC. The encoded protein is CASSQQSLDNEQFF.

This clonotype was detected many times. The rearrangement joins TRBV7-9 to TRBJ2-1; 7 bases map to TRBD1. This CDR3 has 16 amino acids. V was pared by 2 bases and J by 4 bases, with 8 bases of the junction left unmatched. Germline-derived CDR1 and CDR2 are SEHNR and FQNEAQ (reference sequence). In DNA form, the CDR3 reads TGTGCCAGCAGCTTAATGAGGGGGCGGAATTACAATGAGCAGTTCTTC. It codes for CASSLMRGRNYNEQFF.

The gene calls are TRBV2 and TRBJ2-5; perhaps TRBD2 as D (5 bases). Trimming pared 2 bases from V and 4 bases from J, leaving 17 bases between. The CDR3 has 16 residues. CDR1 and CDR2 (germline): SNHLY, FYNNEI. The CDR3 is CASSELFGPAGETQYF. The CDR3 region has the DNA TGTGCCAGCAGTGAATTGTTTGGGCCCGCGGGAGAGACCCAGTACTTC.

This chain uses TRBV12-3 or TRBV12-4 with TRBJ1-6; 9 bases map to TRBD1. The trim removed 5 bases at V and 7 bases at J, leaving 6 bases unmatched. The length of the CDR3 is 15 residues. This chain's CDR3 is CASSATGGWNSPLHF. The CDR3 bases are TGTGCCAGCAGTGCAACAGGGGGCTGGAATTCACCCCTCCACTTT.

This clonotype was counted many times. V usage is TRBV7-2 and J usage is TRBJ2-1; TRBD2 agrees at 8 bases. This CDR3 contains 17 residues. V was pared by 3 bases and J by 0 bases, with 7 bases of the junction left unmatched. Germline V gene lookup returns CDR1 SGHTA and CDR2 FQGNSA. The CDR3: CASSFTAGGLSYNEQFF. As DNA, the CDR3 is TGTGCCAGCAGCTTTACGGCGGGGGGACTCTCCTACAATGAGCAGTTCTTC. Filled out from reference TRBV7-2 and TRBJ2-1, the complete variable domain reads GAGVSQSPSNKVTEKGKDVELRCDPISGHTALYWYRQSLGQGLEFLIYFQGNSAPDKSGLPSDRFSAERTGGSVSTLTIQRTQQEDSAVYLCASSFTAGGLSYNEQFFGPGTRLTVL.

The rearrangement links TRBV30 to TRBJ2-1; 7 nucleotides agree with TRBD2. The CDR3 length is 13 residues. V gave up 3 bases and J gave up 2 bases; unmatched junction bases: 1. The germline gives CDR1 GTSNPN, CDR2 SVGIG (reference sequence). The DNA for the CDR3 is TGTGCCTGGAGCGGGGGGACCTACAATGAGCAGTTCTTC. As protein: CAWSGGTYNEQFF.

This clonotype showed up many times. The genes are TRBV2 and TRBJ1-4; TRBD1 is a possible D gene (6 bases). Germline CDR1 reads SNHLY; CDR2 reads FYNNEI. V lost 5 bases and J 2 bases, leaving 15 bases between the germline ends. The CDR3 consists of 16 residues. The CDR3 DNA reads TGTGCCAGCAGTCCGGTGGGGGCCGGGACTAATGAAAAACTGTTTTTT. Its translation is CASSPVGAGTNEKLFF.

The chain recombines TRBV6-5 with TRBJ1-2, with TRBD1 as a possible D gene (5 bases). CDR3 length: 14 residues. The germline V gene has CDR1 MNHEY and CDR2 SVGAGI. V was cut by 0 bases and J by 3 bases, with 8 bases left in between. The CDR3 region is CASSYSSRDYGYTF. In nucleotides, the CDR3 is TGTGCCAGCAGTTACTCGAGCAGGGACTATGGCTACACCTTC.

A few counts support this clonotype. The chain has TRBV27 and TRBJ2-7; 7 bases fit TRBD1. CDR1 MNHEY and CDR2 SMNVEV come from the germline V gene (reference sequence). The CDR3 covers 13 residues. J gave up 4 bases and V 0 bases, and 0 bases lay outside the gene matches. This CDR3 is CASSLSGQYEQYF. CDR3 DNA sequence: TGTGCCAGCAGTTTATCGGGACAGTACGAGCAGTACTTC.

The V and J genes are TRBV7-7 and TRBJ2-3, with 7 bases matching TRBD1. Trimming took 1 base from V and 4 from J; bases not matched to a gene: 5. The CDR3 spans 15 residues. Germline loops: CDR1 SSHAT, CDR2 FNYEAQ (reference sequence). The CDR3 DNA is TGTGCCAGCAGCTTAGGGGCAGGGGGAGCAGATACGCAGTATTTT. Amino acid sequence: CASSLGAGGADTQYF.

The chain links TRBV11-2 to TRBJ1-1; the match to TRBD1 covers 7 bases. The CDR3 extends over 12 amino acids. Trimming took 5 bases from V and 10 from J; bases not matched to a gene: 7. Germline lookup yields CDR1 SGHAT and CDR2 FQNNGV. DNA for the CDR3: TGTGCCAGCAGCCGCATCAGGGGGGTAGCTTTCTTT. It encodes CASSRIRGVAFF.

This clonotype was picked up a small number of times. The V and J genes are TRBV5-1 and TRBJ2-3; 12 bases align to TRBD2. Germline V gene sequence: CDR1 SGHRS, CDR2 YFSETQ. The CDR3 covers 16 residues. V shed 7 bases and J 3 bases; nucleotides not matched to a gene: 9. The CDR3 DNA follows: TGCGCCAGCTTCCCCCTAGCGGGGGGGCCTACAGATACGCAGTATTTT. It encodes CASFPLAGGPTDTQYF.

This rearrangement joins TRBV6-1 to TRBJ1-2; D gene ambiguous. V lost 6 bases and J lost 2, with 19 bases in between. The CDR3 is 16 amino acids. CDR1 and CDR2 from the germline V gene are MNHNS and SASEGT. The CDR3 is CASSATRSRLNYGYTF. CDR3 DNA: TGTGCCAGCAGCGCGACACGGAGCCGCCTAAACTATGGCTACACCTTC.